The source of this T cell receptor beta chain is a study of blood T cell repertoires in COVID-19. On the study more broadly: COVID-19 samples collected from the United States, Italy and Spain covered acute and convalescent phases. PBMCs, B-cell-depleted T cells, or T cells provided the cDNA or gDNA that made up the material.

Original analysis: Estimation of nucleated cell counts relied on the amplification of reference gene primers. Sequencing used immunoSEQ multiplex PCR; TCRdb keeps in-frame clones, though not all of them. V and J calls and clone size are those listed in that table; D and trimming were worked out from the DNA. The sample lists over 85,000 clones; roughly 87% were seen once. Trimming took off 4 bases at V and 5 bases at J, with 21 bases between the two ends. The CDR3 loop spans 17 amino acids. Germline-derived CDR1 and CDR2 are SGHTA and FQGNSA. What was sequenced was peripheral blood. This clonotype originated in a man aged 45-60 years with active COVID-19. This chain uses TRBV7-2 with TRBJ2-1, with D tentatively TRBD1 (6 bases). This chain's CDR3 is CASSSRTASYTHNEQFF. Written as DNA, the CDR3 is TGTGCCAGCAGCTCACGGACAGCCAGCTATACCCACAATGAGCAGTTCTTC. The full variable domain, with the rest looked up from reference TRBV7-2 and TRBJ2-1, is GAGVSQSPSNKVTEKGKDVELRCDPISGHTALYWYRQSLGQGLEFLIYFQGNSAPDKSGLPSDRFSAERTGGSVSTLTIQRTQQEDSAVYLCASSSRTASYTHNEQFFGPGTRLTVL.